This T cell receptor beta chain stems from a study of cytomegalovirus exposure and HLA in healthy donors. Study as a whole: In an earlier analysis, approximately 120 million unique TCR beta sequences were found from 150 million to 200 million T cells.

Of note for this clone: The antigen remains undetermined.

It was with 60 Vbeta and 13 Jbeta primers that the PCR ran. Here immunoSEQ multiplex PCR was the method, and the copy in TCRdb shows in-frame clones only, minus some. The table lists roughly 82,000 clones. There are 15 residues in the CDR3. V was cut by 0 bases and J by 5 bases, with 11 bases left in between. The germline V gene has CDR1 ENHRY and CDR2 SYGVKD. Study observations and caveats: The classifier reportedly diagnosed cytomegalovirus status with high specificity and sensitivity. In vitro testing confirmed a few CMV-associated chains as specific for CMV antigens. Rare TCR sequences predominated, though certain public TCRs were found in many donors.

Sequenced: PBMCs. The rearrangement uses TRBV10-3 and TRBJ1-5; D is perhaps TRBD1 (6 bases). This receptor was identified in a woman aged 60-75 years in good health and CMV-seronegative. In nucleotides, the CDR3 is TGTGCCATCAGTGAGTCGACGACAGGCGATCAGCCCCAGCATTTT. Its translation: CAISESTTGDQPQHF.